The 5 T cell receptor beta chains presented below share a single source sample, sequenced in a study of cytomegalovirus exposure and HLA in healthy donors. The primer mix had 60 Vbeta and 13 Jbeta primers. Method: immunoSEQ multiplex PCR; TCRdb's copy keeps in-frame clones and lacks some. This sample yields hundreds of thousands of clones, of which around 80% are seen a single time; 2.7% belongs to the top ten. Sequenced: PBMCs. The receptors were sampled from a woman aged 60-70 years in good health and CMV-seropositive.

This sequence joins TRBV15 and TRBJ1-5; D uncertain. The V gene's germline CDR1 is LNHNV and CDR2 YYDKDF (reference sequence). This CDR3 spans 13 amino acids. V was clipped by 2 bases and J by 7 bases, with 9 bases between them. CDR3 region: CATSRLSGQPQHF. CDR3 bases: TGTGCCACCAGCAGACTCTCGGGGCAGCCCCAGCATTTT.

The rearrangement joins TRBV5-8 to TRBJ2-5, with 9 bases identical to TRBD1. Germline lookup yields CDR1 SGHTS and CDR2 YDEGEE. Losses at the gene ends were 4 bases for V and 4 bases for J; bases not matched to a gene: 8. This CDR3 is built from 15 residues. Here the CDR3 reads CASSKWTGEGETQYF. Here the CDR3 DNA reads TGTGCCAGCAGCAAATGGACAGGGGAAGGAGAGACCCAGTACTTC. Complete variable domain (other parts from reference TRBV5-8 and TRBJ2-5): EAGVTQSPTHLIKTRGQQATLRCSPISGHTSVYWYQQALGLGLQFLLWYDEGEERNRGNFPPRFSGRQFPNYSSELNVNALELEDSALYLCASSKWTGEGETQYFGPGTRLLVL.

The table lists this clone with a few counts. This chain connects TRBV10-3 to TRBJ2-5; tentative D call: TRBD2 (6 bases). The CDR3 contains 14 residues. Germline V CDR1 and CDR2: ENHRY, SYGVKD. The V gene lost 0 bases and the J gene lost 3 bases, with 8 bases spanning the gap. The CDR3 here is CAISESRREETQYF. The DNA for the CDR3 is TGTGCCATCAGTGAGTCCAGGAGGGAAGAGACCCAGTACTTC.

V gene TRBV6-1 combines with J gene TRBJ1-2; D is possibly TRBD1 (5 bases). This CDR3 is 15 amino acids long. V was cut by 8 bases and J by 1 base, with 17 bases left in between. The germline gives CDR1 MNHNS, CDR2 SASEGT. CDR3 protein: CASGRQLEFNYGYTF. CDR3 nucleotides: TGTGCCAGCGGTAGACAGTTAGAATTTAACTATGGCTACACCTTC.

This sequence joins TRBV19 and TRBJ1-1, with D unclear. The CDR3 length is 13 residues. Germline CDR1 LNHDA, CDR2 SQIVND (reference sequence). The V gene lost 3 bases and the J gene lost 2 bases, with 7 bases spanning the gap. CDR3 DNA: TGTGCCAGTAGTATCATGGCTAACACTGAAGCTTTCTTT. Encoded protein: CASSIMANTEAFF.